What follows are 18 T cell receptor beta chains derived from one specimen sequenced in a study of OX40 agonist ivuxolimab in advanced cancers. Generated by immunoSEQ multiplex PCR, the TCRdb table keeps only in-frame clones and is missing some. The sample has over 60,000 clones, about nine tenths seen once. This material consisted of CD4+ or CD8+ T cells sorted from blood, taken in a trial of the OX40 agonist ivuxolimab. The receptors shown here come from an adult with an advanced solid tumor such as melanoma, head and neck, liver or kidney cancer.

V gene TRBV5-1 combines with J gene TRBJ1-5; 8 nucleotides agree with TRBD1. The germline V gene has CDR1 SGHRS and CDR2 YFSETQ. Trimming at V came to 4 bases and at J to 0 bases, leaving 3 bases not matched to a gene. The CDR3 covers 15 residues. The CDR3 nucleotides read TGCGCCAGCAGCCGGACAGGGAATAGCAATCAGCCCCAGCATTTT. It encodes CASSRTGNSNQPQHF.

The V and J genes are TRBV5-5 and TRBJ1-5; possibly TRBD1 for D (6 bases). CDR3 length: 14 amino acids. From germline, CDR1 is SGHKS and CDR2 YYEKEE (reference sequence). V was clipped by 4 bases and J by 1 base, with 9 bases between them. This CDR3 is CASSLGQSNQPQHF. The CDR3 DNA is TGTGCCAGCAGCCTTGGACAGAGCAATCAGCCCCAGCATTTT.

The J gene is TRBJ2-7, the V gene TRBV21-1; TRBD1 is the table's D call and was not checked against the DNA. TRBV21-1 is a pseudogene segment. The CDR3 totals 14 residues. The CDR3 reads CASSKYEQTYEQYF. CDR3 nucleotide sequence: TGTGCCAGCAGCAAATACGAACAGACCTACGAGCAGTACTTC.

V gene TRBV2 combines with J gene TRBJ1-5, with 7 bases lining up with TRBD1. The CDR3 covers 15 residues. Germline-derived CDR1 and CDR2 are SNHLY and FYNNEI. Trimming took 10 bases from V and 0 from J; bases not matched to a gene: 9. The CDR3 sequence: CATRRQGDSNQPQHF. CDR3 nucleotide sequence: TGTGCCACCCGGAGACAGGGCGATAGCAATCAGCCCCAGCATTTT.

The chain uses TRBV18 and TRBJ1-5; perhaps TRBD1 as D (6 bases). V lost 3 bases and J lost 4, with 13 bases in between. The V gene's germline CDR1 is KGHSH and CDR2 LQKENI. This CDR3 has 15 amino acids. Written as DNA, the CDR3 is TGTGCCAGCTCACCGGCCGGACAGAAAAATCAGCCCCAGCATTTT. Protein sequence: CASSPAGQKNQPQHF.

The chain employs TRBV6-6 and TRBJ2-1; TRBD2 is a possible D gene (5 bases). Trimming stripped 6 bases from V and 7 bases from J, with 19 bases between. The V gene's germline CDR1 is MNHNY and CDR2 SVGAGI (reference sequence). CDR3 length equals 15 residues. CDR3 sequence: CASSLELEKENEQFF. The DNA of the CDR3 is TGTGCCAGCAGCCTTGAACTAGAAAAAGAGAATGAGCAGTTCTTC.

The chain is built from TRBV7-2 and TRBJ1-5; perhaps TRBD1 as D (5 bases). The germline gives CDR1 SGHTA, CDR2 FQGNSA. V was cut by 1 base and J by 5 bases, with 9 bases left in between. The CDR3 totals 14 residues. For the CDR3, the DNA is TGTGCCAGCAGCTTAGGCCAGGGTCATCAGCCCCAGCATTTT. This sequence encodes CASSLGQGHQPQHF.

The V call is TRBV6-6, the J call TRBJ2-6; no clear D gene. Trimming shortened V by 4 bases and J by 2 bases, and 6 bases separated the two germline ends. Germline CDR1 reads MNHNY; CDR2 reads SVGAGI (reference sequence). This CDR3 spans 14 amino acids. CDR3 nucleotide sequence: TGTGCCAGCAGTTCGATTACTGGGGCCAACGTCCTGACTTTC. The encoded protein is CASSSITGANVLTF.

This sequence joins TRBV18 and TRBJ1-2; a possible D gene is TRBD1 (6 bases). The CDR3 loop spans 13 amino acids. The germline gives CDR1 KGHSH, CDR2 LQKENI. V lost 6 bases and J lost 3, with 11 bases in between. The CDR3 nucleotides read TGTGCCAGCTCGCCAGGGGAGGACTATGGCTACACCTTC. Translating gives CASSPGEDYGYTF.

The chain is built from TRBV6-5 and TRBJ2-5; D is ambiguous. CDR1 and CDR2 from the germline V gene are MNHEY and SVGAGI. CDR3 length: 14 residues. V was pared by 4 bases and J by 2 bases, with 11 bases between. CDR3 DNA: TGTGCCAGCAGTTCCCAGAGATCTCAAGAGACCCAGTACTTC. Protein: CASSSQRSQETQYF.

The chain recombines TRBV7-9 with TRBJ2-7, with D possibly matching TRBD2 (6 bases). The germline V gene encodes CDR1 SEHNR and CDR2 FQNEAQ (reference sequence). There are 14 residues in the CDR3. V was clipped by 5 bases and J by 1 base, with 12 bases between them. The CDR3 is CASSLQGGSYEQYF. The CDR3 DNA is TGTGCCAGCAGCCTCCAGGGAGGTTCCTACGAGCAGTACTTC.

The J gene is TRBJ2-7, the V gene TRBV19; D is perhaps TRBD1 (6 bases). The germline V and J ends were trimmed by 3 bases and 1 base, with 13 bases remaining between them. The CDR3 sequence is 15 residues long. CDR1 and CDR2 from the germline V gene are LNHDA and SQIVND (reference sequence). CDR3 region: CASSMGVGGSYEQYF. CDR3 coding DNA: TGTGCCAGTAGTATGGGTGTAGGGGGTTCCTACGAGCAGTACTTC.

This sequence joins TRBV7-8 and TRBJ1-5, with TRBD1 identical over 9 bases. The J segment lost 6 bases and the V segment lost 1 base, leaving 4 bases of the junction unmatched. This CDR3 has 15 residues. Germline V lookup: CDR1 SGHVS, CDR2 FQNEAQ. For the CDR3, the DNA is TGTGCCAGCAGCTTAGTGGGACAGGGCATTCAGCCCCAGCATTTT. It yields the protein CASSLVGQGIQPQHF.

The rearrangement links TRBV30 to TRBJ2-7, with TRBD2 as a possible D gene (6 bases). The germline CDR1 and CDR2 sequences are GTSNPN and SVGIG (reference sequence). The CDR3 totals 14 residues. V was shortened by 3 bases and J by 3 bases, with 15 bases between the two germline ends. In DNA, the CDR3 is TGTGCCTGGAGGTTGCCGGGAGCCCTCTACGAGCAGTACTTC. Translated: CAWRLPGALYEQYF.

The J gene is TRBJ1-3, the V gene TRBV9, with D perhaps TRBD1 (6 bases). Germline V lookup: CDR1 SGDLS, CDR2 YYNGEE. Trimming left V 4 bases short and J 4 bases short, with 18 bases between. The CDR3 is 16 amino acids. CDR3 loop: CASSLQRGLGGNTIYF. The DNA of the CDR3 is TGTGCCAGCAGCCTACAACGGGGGCTAGGAGGAAACACCATATATTTT.

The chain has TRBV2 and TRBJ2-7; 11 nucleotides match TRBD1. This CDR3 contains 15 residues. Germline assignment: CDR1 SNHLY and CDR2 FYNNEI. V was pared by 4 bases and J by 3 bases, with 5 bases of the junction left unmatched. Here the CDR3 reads CASSAGQGVIYEQYF. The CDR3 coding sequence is TGTGCCAGCAGTGCGGGACAGGGGGTGATCTACGAGCAGTACTTC.

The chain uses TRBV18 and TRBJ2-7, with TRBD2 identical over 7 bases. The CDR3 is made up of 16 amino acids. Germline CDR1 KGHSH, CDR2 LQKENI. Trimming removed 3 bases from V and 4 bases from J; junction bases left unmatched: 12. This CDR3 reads CASSPPAVGGSYEQYF. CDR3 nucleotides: TGTGCCAGCTCACCGCCGGCAGTGGGCGGGAGTTACGAGCAGTACTTC.

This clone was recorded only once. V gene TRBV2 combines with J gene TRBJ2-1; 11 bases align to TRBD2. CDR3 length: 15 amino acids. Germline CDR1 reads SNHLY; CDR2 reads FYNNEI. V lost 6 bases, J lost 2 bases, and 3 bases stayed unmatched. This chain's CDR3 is CASSLTSGAYNEQFF. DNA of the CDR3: TGTGCCAGCAGCCTGACTAGCGGGGCCTACAATGAGCAGTTCTTC.